This T cell receptor beta chain comes out of a study of cytomegalovirus exposure and HLA in healthy donors (dated by TCRdb to about 2017). For context, the study as a whole: In an earlier analysis of 587 of the donors, 276 Gb of sequence data and 90 million to 130 million unique TCR beta sequences from roughly 190 million T cells were reported. An early release that covered 640 HLA-typed donors contained approximately 300 gigabases of sequencing data and tens of millions of unique TCR sequences. Among the roughly 410 genotyped donors, around 81% belonged to the genetic ancestry cluster associated with self-reported Caucasian donors. The study aimed to test whether signatures of past pathogen exposure could be identified by cataloging public T cell receptors. The study used immunosequencing to profile the T cell repertoires of more than 650 subjects and linked those repertoires to cytomegalovirus serostatus. Besides the first cohort of roughly 640 subjects, a separate validation cohort made up of roughly 120 different subjects was used. High-throughput TCR immunosequencing, statistical association of individual TCRs with disease status, and machine learning were combined to predict cytomegalovirus infection status. To study patterns of TCR occurrence, a later analysis re-analyzed previously published TCR beta repertoires from more than 550 donors and added high-resolution HLA genotyping. The later analysis used no new phenotypic data to find candidate immune exposures, relying instead on TCR beta sequences and their occurrence across donors. In an earlier analysis of roughly 580 of the donors, high-throughput TCR beta sequencing was used to judge whether each TCR beta V gene segment behaved as functional or pseudogenic. Donor age, sex, ethnicity and CMV serostatus were collected together with the repertoire data. In a later genetic analysis, genome-wide SNP genotypes for about 55% of the roughly 700 donors were used, and that subset was treated as a discovery cohort. Every repertoire in the discovery cohort had been generated on one and the same sequencing platform. HLA typing included class I and class II loci at four-digit resolution. The number of typed donors differed by locus: about 629-630 for A, B, C, DRB1 and DQB1; some 540 for DQA1; around 610 for DPA1; and approximately 450 for DPB1. Several DR-DQ haplotypes were handled as single units for association and clustering because linkage in the cohort was strong. Among about 370 genotyped donors of the cohort, an average of approximately 220,000 unique TCR beta nucleotide sequences was sequenced per donor, of which approximately 18% were non-productive. Overall study outcomes, separate from this receptor: A few of the identified cytomegalovirus-associated TCR beta chains were confirmed in vitro to be specific for cytomegalovirus antigens. In this cohort, only TCR beta chains were sequenced, and detectable features were limited by the absence of alpha or paired-chain data. An association between a missense DCLRE1C variant and V-gene and J-gene trimming of TCR beta chains was found in a later genetic analysis and replicated in an independent cohort. Specific HLA alleles were associated with 16,951 TCR beta sequences at a false discovery rate of 0.05 in a later analysis. HLA typing was unavailable for some donors at each locus, so association tests used only the typed subset. Roughly 15 rarely observed V segments, including chromosome 9 orphons, were excluded from the earlier analysis of some 590 of the donors because counts were too low. According to a later analysis, parvovirus B19, influenza, CMV and Epstein-Barr virus appeared linked to several top co-occurrence clusters. In a later analysis, HLA-associated TCR beta chains showed more clonal expansion and lower generation probabilities than non-associated chains that were equally common. Correlated functional status among segregating V segments might be attributable to linkage disequilibrium, but an unknown experimental factor could not be ruled out. While some public TCRs were present in many individuals, most TCR sequences turned up only very rarely across donors. A cluster of highly shared sequence variants was judged likely to be a technical artifact of the sequencing pipeline. A later analysis found that TCR association rates varied across HLA loci, with DRB1 alleles showing the most associated TCRs and HLA-C alleles the fewest. Strong co-occurrence of HLA alleles, especially DR and DQ, made assigning TCR associations to individual alleles difficult. According to a later analysis, most CMV-associated TCR beta chains appeared to be HLA-restricted, and the HLA associations seemed to be driven largely by CMV exposure. A further reported finding was that TCR beta sequences accurately predicted the HLA-A and HLA-B alleles for most subjects in the first cohort. In an earlier analysis of some 540 of the donors, most TCR beta V segments appeared in productive rearrangements about 90% or about 30% of the time, broadly matching IMGT annotations. The study listed around 160 TCR beta chains as associated with cytomegalovirus. Some IMGT-functional V segments, including TRBV6-2 and TRBV6-3, could not be distinguished by the 87-base-pair reads and were therefore excluded. The authors suggested that the approach could potentially be extended to other disease states and immunological phenotypes. A later genetic analysis reported fewer N-insertions in productive TCRs among donors in an Asian-associated ancestry cluster than the roughly 700-donor mean. For the cohort, immune exposure information was limited to CMV serostatus. Presence/absence analyses assumed roughly uniform sequencing depth across donors, an assumption that may not hold. The classifier was reported to diagnose cytomegalovirus status with high specificity and sensitivity in both the original cohort and the validation cohort.

The CDR3, cysteine through phenylalanine, is 12 amino acids long. Just CDR3 DNA is preserved here, 36 bases in frame from base 1. Based on the germline V gene, the CDR1 and CDR2 sequences are SQVTM and ANQGSEA. V gives up 6 bases and J gives up 7 bases, and the segment between their germline ends measures 16 bases. Concerning this clone itself: This clone's antigen is unknown. Per-base qualities were not stored, and no clone one base away is much larger.

The cohort consisted of approximately 670 healthy bone marrow donors. Cohort members were all nominally healthy when sampled, although unrecorded immune exposures were likely present. The donor tested CMV seronegative, placing the donor among the 350 or so seronegative members of the cohort. Every donor gave a peripheral blood sample, and the peripheral blood mononuclear cells from that sample were used for TCR beta sequencing. The Qiagen DNeasy Blood Extraction Kit was used to extract genomic DNA from the blood cell samples. The method behind the library was the immunoSEQ multiplex PCR assay. The multiplex PCR relied on a mix of 60 forward primers for TCR Vbeta segments and 13 reverse primers for TCR Jbeta segments. A multiplex PCR assay on genomic DNA amplified the CDR3 region of rearranged TCR beta genes. On the Illumina HiSeq System, the amplified TCR beta libraries were sequenced as 87-base-pair reads. The study's processing was this. A later analysis counted about 80 million unique TCR beta chains across the 550 to 750 repertoires, and about 10 million of these chains were shared by at least two donors. Raw reads were error-corrected and collapsed into unique sequences with a nearest-neighbor algorithm that merged closely related sequences to remove PCR and sequencing errors. V, D and J gene segments were assigned by aligning CDR3 sequences to IMGT reference sequences. For a sequence to be retained, a match of at least six nucleotides to both a V gene segment and a J gene segment was required. A rearrangement counted as productive if the CDR3 had no stop codons and remained in frame with V and J, and every other rearrangement counted as non-productive. CDR3 was defined by IMGT convention, running from the second conserved V-encoded cysteine to the conserved J-encoded phenylalanine. The earlier analysis of approximately 500 of the donors excluded sequences that lacked an unambiguous match to a single V gene segment. In an earlier analysis of several hundred of the donors, V segments were called functional above 56.7% productive rearrangements and were called segregating when the between-donor standard deviation exceeded 5%. A statistical classification framework was built to diagnose cytomegalovirus status from the catalog of TCR beta chain sequences. A later analysis assigned V and J genes by comparing TCR nucleotide sequences with IMGT/GENE-DB human TR gene sequences. Using the TCRdist pipeline, a later analysis assigned CDR3 sequences along with most-parsimonious VDJ recombination scenarios. A later analysis defined each TCR beta chain by its CDR3 amino acid sequence plus V-gene family, and excluded reads lacking a unique V-gene family. A later analysis removed several hundred highly shared, low-generation-probability nucleotide sequences to deal with suspected cross-contamination and a sequencing artifact. For each public chain, a later analysis derived a clonal expansion index from normalized ranks of inferred template counts within each repertoire. In a later analysis, generation probabilities were computed with a VDJ recombination model fitted to out-of-frame rearrangements, and the resulting probabilities were checked against IGoR. In a later analysis, TCR-TCR, TCR-HLA and TCR-CMV co-occurrence was scored with hypergeometric tests, and a repertoire-size bias correction was applied to TCR pairs. In a later analysis, false discovery rates were estimated by permuting HLA or CMV assignments 20 times. In a later analysis, co-occurring TCRs were grouped with DBSCAN, and TCRdist sequence similarity was added when clustering was performed within HLA-allele-positive subsets. Co-occurrence clustering excluded repertoires with fewer than 30,000 or more than 120,000 public chains, plus five with anomalous nucleotide sharing. The source is immuneACCESS, and TCRdb retained only in-frame sequences with V and J called. Part of the clones is not carried over; for the studies checked, unresolved V genes explain less than half of this, and the remainder is unexplained. V and J calls and clone size are as listed in that table; D and trimming were resolved from the DNA. The sample table holds over 150,000 clones, of which 76% were seen once. More than 1.2% of the sample comes from the top ten.

The sample consisted of PBMCs. In this chain, TRBV29-1 is recombined with TRBJ2-7, with the D segment identity uncertain. This sequence originates from a man between 60 and 75 years old in good health and CMV-seronegative. The nucleotide sequence reads as follows: TGCAGCGTGACTCGTTACGATACAGAGCAGTACTTC. This encodes CSVTRYDTEQYF.